What follows is one TCR beta chain and its context. The antigen remains unidentified. Authors of the study amplified TCR beta CDR3 regions from RNA transcripts. The HTBI primer set was used in a first-round RT-PCR of the TCR CDR3. TCRdb called the multiplex PCR reads again in MiXCR, with one record for every CDR3 protein. The table includes approximately 640,000 distinct CDR3 sequences, roughly 46% detected once. Trimming pared 6 bases from V and 6 bases from J, leaving 20 bases between. Per the germline V gene, CDR1 is SNHLY and CDR2 is FYNNEI. The CDR3 covers 15 residues. Exclusion criteria comprised uncontrolled infection, other autoimmune disease, pregnancy or lactation. This specimen comes from a study of T cells in Graves' hyperthyroidism and ophthalmopathy. Study-wide results and limits: A model built on 13 V-J features separated ophthalmopathy from stable hyperthyroidism. The model anticipated ophthalmopathy a median around six months pre-onset. Among thyroid clonotypes expanded above 0.001, most also appeared in blood.

The chain recombines TRBV2 with TRBJ1-1; D is perhaps TRBD1 (6 bases). Specimen: peripheral blood or thyroid tissue (not recorded which). The clonotype originates from an adult man with Graves' disease, either hyperthyroidism or ophthalmopathy (not recorded which). CDR3 bases: TGTGCCAGCAGCTTGGATGGGGGCCTGGGCTCTGAAGCTTTCTTT. This encodes CASSLDGGLGSEAFF.